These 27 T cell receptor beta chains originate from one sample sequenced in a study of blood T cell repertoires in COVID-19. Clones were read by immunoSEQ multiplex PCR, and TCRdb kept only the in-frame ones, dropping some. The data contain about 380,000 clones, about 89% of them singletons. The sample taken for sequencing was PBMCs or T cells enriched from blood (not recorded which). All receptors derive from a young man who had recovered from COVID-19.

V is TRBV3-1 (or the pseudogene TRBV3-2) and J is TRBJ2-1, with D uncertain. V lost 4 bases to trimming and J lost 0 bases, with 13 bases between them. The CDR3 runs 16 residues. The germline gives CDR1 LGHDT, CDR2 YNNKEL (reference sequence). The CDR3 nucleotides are TGTGCCAGCAGCCCCCGCGGCAGCCACTCCTACAATGAGCAGTTCTTC. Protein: CASSPRGSHSYNEQFF.

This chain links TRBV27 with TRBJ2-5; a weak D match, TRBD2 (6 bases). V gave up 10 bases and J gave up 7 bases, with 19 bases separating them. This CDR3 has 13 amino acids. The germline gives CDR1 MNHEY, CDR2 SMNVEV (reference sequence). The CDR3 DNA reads TGTGCCACGGCCGGGCGGGGCCGAGGGACCCAGTACTTC. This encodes CATAGRGRGTQYF.

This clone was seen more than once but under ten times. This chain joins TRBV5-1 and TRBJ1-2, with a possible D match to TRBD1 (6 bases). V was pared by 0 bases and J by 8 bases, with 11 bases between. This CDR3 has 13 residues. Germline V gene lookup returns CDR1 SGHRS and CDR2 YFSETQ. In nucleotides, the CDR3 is TGCGCCAGCAGCTTGGGAACAGGGCGCGGCTACACCTTC. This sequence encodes CASSLGTGRGYTF.

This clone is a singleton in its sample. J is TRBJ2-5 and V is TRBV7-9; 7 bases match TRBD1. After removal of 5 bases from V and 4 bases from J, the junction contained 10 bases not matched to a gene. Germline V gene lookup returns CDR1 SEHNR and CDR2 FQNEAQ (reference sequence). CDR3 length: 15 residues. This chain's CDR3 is CASSTVDRVVETQYF. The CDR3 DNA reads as TGTGCCAGCAGCACCGTCGACAGGGTAGTAGAGACCCAGTACTTC.

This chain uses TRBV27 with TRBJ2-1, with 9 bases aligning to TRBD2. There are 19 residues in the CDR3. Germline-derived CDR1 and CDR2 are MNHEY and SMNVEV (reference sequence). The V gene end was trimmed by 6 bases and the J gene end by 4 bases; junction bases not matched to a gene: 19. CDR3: CASRTFGHGASGIYNEQFF. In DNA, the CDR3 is TGTGCCAGCAGGACCTTCGGCCACGGGGCTAGCGGGATTTACAATGAGCAGTTCTTC.

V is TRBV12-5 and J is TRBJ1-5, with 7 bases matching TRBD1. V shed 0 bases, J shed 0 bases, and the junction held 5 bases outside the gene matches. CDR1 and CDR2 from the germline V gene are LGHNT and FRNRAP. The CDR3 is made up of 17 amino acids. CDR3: CASGLVTGVYSNQPQHF. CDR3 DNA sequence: TGTGCTAGTGGTTTGGTAACAGGGGTTTATAGCAATCAGCCCCAGCATTTT.

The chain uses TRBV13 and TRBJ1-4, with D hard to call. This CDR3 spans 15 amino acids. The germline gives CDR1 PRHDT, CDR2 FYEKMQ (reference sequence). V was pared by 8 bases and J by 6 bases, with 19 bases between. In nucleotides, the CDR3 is TGTGCCAGCCGCCGTTGGGCAGGAAAAGATGAAAAACTGTTTTTT. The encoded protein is CASRRWAGKDEKLFF.

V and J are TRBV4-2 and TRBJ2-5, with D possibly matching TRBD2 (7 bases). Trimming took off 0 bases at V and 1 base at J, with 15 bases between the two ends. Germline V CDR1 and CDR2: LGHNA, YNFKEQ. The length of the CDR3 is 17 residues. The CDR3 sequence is CASSQDLAGATQETQYF. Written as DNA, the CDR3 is TGTGCCAGCAGCCAAGATTTGGCGGGGGCCACCCAAGAGACCCAGTACTTC.

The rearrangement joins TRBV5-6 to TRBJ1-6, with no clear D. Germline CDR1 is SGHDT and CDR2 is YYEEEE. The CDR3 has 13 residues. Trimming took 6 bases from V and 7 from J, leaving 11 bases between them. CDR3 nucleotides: TGTGCCAGCAACCCCGGAGGGAATTCACCCCTCCACTTT. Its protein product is CASNPGGNSPLHF.

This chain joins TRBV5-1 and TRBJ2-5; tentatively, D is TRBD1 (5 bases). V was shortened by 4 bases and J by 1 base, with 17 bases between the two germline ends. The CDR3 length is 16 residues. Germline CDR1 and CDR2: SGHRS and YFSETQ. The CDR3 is CASSPFGAGIQETQYF. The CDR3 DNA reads TGCGCCAGCAGCCCCTTTGGGGCAGGGATCCAAGAGACCCAGTACTTC.

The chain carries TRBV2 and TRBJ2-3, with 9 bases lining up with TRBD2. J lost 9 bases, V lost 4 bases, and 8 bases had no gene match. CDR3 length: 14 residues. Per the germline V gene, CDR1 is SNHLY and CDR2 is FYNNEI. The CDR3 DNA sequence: TGTGCCAGCAGTGGGGGTAGCGGGAGAGTCACGCAGTATTTT. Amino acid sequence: CASSGGSGRVTQYF.

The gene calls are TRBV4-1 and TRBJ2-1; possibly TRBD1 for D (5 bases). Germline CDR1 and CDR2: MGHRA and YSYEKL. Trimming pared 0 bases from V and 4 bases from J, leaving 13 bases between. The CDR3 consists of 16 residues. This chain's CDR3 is CASSQDRWGRYNEQFF. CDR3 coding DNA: TGCGCCAGCAGCCAAGATAGGTGGGGCAGGTACAATGAGCAGTTCTTC.

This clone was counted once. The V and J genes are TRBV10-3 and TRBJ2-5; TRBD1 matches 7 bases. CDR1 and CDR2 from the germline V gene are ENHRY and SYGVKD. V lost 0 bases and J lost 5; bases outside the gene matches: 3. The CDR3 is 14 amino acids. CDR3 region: CAISESGQQETQYF. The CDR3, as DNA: TGTGCCATCAGTGAGTCGGGACAGCAGGAGACCCAGTACTTC.

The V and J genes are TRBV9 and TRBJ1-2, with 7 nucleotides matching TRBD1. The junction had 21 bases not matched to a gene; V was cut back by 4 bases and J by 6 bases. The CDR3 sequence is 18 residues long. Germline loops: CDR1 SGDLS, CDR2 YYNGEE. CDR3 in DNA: TGTGCCAGCAGCCCCCGGAGACAGGGAGATCGAGTAGGAGATGGCTACACCTTC. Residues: CASSPRRQGDRVGDGYTF.

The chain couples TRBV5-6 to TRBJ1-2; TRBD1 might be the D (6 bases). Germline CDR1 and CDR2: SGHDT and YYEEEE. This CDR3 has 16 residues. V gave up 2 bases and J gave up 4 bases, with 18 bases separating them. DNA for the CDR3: TGTGCCAGCAGCTTAGGGACGACAGGCCGCACCTATGGCTACACCTTC. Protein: CASSLGTTGRTYGYTF. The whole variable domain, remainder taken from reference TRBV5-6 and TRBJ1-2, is DAGVTQSPTHLIKTRGQQVTLRCSPKSGHDTVSWYQQALGQGPQFIFQYYEEEERQRGNFPDRFSGHQFPNYSSELNVNALLLGDSALYLCASSLGTTGRTYGYTFGSGTRLTVV.

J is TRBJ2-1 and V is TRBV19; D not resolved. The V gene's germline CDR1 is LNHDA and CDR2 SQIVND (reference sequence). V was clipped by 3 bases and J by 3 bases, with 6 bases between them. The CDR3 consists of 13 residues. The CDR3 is CASSIADYNEQFF. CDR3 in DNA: TGTGCCAGTAGTATTGCGGACTACAATGAGCAGTTCTTC.

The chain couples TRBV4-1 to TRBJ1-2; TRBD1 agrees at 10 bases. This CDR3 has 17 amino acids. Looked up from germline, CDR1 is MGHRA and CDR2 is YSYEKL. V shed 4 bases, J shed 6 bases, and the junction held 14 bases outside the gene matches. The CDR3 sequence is CASSPPRQGAWGDGYTF. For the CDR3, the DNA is TGCGCCAGCAGCCCTCCGAGACAGGGGGCTTGGGGTGATGGCTACACCTTC.

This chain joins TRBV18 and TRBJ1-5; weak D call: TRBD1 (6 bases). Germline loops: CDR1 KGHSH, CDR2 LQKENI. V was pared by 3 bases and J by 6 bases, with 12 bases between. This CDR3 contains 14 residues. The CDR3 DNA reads TGTGCCAGCTCACCGCAAACAGGGATTCAGCCCCAGCATTTT. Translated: CASSPQTGIQPQHF.

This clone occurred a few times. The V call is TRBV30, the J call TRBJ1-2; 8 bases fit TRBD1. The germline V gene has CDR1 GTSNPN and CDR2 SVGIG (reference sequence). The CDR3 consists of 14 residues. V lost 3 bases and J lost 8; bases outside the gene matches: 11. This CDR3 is CAWSDTGQVIGYTF. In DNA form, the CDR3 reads TGTGCCTGGAGCGATACGGGACAGGTCATCGGCTACACCTTC. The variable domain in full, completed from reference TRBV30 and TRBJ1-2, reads SQTIHQWPATLVQPVGSPLSLECTVEGTSNPNLYWYRQAAGRGLQLLFYSVGIGQISSEVPQNLSASRPQDRQFILSSKKLLLSDSGFYLCAWSDTGQVIGYTFGSGTRLTVV.

The CDR3 DNA is TGTGCTAGTGGTAGCCTCGGGGGGGGATTCTACGAGCAGTACTTC. Its translation: CASGSLGGGFYEQYF. This rearrangement joins TRBV12-5 to TRBJ2-7; 8 positions agree with TRBD2. V lost 5 bases and J lost 3; bases outside the gene matches: 9. CDR3 length equals 15 residues. Per the germline V gene, CDR1 is LGHNT and CDR2 is FRNRAP.

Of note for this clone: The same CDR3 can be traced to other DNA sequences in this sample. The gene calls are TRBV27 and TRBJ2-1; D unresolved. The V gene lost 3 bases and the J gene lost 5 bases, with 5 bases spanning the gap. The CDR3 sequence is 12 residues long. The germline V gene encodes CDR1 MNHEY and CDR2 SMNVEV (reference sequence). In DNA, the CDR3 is TGTGCCAGCAGTTTCCCCAACAATGAGCAGTTCTTC. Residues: CASSFPNNEQFF.

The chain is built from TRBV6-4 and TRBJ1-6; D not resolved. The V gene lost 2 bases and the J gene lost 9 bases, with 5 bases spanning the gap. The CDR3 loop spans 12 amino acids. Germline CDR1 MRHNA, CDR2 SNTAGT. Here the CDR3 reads CASSDGSSPLHF. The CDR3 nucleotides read TGTGCCAGCAGTGACGGGAGTTCACCCCTCCACTTT.

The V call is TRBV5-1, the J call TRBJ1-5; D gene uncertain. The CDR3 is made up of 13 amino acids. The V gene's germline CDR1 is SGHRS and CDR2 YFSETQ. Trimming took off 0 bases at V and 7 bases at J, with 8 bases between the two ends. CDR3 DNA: TGCGCCAGCAGCTTGGCCGAGGGACAGCCCCAGCATTTT. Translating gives CASSLAEGQPQHF.

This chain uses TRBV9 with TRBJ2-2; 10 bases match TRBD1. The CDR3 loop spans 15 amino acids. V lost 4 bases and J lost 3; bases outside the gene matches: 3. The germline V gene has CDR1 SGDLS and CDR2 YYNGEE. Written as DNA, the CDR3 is TGTGCCAGCAGCAGACAGGGGGCGCACACCGGGGAGCTGTTTTTT. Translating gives CASSRQGAHTGELFF.

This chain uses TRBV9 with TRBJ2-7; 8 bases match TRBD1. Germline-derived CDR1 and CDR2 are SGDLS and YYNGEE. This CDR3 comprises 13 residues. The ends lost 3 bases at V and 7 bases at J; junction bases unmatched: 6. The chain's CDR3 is CASSGDRTQEQYF. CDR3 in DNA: TGTGCCAGCAGCGGGGACAGGACCCAAGAGCAGTACTTC.

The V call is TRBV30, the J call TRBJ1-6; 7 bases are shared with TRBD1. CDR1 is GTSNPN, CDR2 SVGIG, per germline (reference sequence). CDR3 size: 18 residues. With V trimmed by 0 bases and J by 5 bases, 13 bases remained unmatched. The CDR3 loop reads CAWSVLGRRGHNNSPLHF. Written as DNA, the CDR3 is TGTGCCTGGAGTGTATTAGGCAGGAGGGGGCATAATAATTCACCCCTCCACTTT.

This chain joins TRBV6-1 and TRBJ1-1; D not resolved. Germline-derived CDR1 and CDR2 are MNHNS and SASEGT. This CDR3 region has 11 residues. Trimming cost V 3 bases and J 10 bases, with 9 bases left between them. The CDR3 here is CASSDRISAFF. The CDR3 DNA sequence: TGTGCCAGCAGTGACAGGATATCAGCTTTCTTT.